The clone carrying this TCR beta chain was detected only a few times. Its target is not known. The data were taken from a study of post-analysis software for immune sequencing data. Study overall: Several disease courses (relapsing-remitting, secondary progressive and progressive-relapsing) of multiple sclerosis were included.

The TCR beta cDNA libraries carried unique molecular identifiers. When about 0.95 to 10 million T cells were used, they gave hundreds of thousands of cDNA molecules. In TCRdb, the PCR reads were re-called with MiXCR into one record per CDR3 protein. The data hold approximately 730,000 distinct CDR3 sequences, with 46% observed a single time. Points from the study as a whole: With TRBV5-6, TRBV5-1 and TRBV20-1 included, roughly five TRBV segments were more frequent in patients than in controls. Compared against controls, patients with multiple sclerosis displayed significantly lower normalized Chao1 diversity. Those samples that were prepared in the same batch co-clustered strongly by F measure.

Germline V gene sequence: CDR1 DFQATT, CDR2 SNEGSKA (reference sequence). The CDR3 extends over 17 amino acids. After removal of 5 bases from V and 0 bases from J, the junction contained 14 bases not matched to a gene. The chain recombines TRBV20-1 with TRBJ2-3; TRBD2 aligns across 7 bases. Source material: blood. The TCR was taken from a girl aged 10 to 17 with multiple sclerosis. The CDR3 sequence is CSAGFGSGSGSTDTQYF. CDR3 nucleotide sequence: TGCAGTGCTGGATTTGGGAGCGGTAGCGGGAGCACAGATACGCAGTATTTT.